This T cell receptor beta chain was retrieved from a study of PD-L1 blockade in urothelial cancer (dated by TCRdb to 2016 to 2017). With respect to the entire study: Therapy was started at some point between 2013 and 2015 for all patients, and atezolizumab 1,200 mg was administered intravenously every 3 weeks. About 90% of the roughly 29 patients were identified as males with urothelial cancer of bladder origin, and a prior smoking history was reported by 18 of 29 patients. An ECOG performance status of 0 or 1 was recorded for the patients, and 0 to 3 prior chemotherapy regimens had been received by the patients. Blood samples were analyzed 3 weeks after the start of treatment (second dose) and 6 weeks after the start of treatment. Blood samples yielded a median of around 130,000 T cells and more than 80,000 unique TCRs, with median clonality 0.080. Somatic, immune and clinical correlates of response to PD-L1 blockade with atezolizumab in urothelial cancer were the focus of an exploratory multi-omic analysis. Pretreatment tumor samples, along with matched peripheral blood collected serially before and after atezolizumab treatment, underwent TCR sequencing. Durable clinical benefit was defined as progression-free survival longer than 6 months, and TCR features were also tested against progression-free and overall survival. In the same patients, whole exome sequencing and RNA sequencing of pretreatment tumors were performed in addition to TCR sequencing. Durable clinical benefit was achieved by nine patients but not by the remaining 20. Pretreatment blood TCR-seq was available for fewer than 30 patients, at least one posttreatment blood collection was obtained for about 25 patients, and tumor TCR-seq was available for about 25 patients.

The cohort included 29 patients with locally advanced or metastatic urothelial carcinoma who were treated at Memorial Sloan Kettering on a trial protocol. Peripheral blood mononuclear cells were collected pretreatment and during treatment, with between 1 and 8 total time points per patient. The Qiagen DNeasy Blood extraction kit was used to purify genomic DNA from total PBMCs and tumor samples. PBMCs were collected pretreatment and during treatment, and were isolated and stored as previously described. Beyond this particular receptor, the publication reports: Among patients with durable benefit, tumor-associated TCR clones showed greater expansion in peripheral blood 3 weeks after treatment started (n ≈ 21, p = 0.022). Because the sample size was small (n ≈ 31) and many exploratory analyses were performed, the results are intended to be hypothesis-generating. Improved progression-free and overall survival was found to be associated with pretreatment peripheral blood TCR clonality below the median.

Each PCR received spiked-in synthetic TCR analog templates so that absolute template abundance could be estimated from read counts. Using the immunoSEQ assay, TCRbeta CDR3 regions were amplified from genomic DNA with bias-controlled V and J gene primers. Rearranged TCRbeta segments were sequenced at approximately 20X coverage. Processing in the source paper ran as follows. Sequencing errors were corrected by clustering, and CDR3s were annotated against IMGT so that V, D and J genes could be assigned. Only productive TCRbeta rearrangements were used in downstream analyses, excluding out-of-frame or stop-codon sequences. To compute clonality, Shannon entropy was normalized by the log of the number of unique productive sequences and then subtracted from one. Clones differing between time points or between blood and tumor were identified using Fisher's exact test with Benjamini-Hochberg correction, with an adjusted p below 0.01 applied as the threshold. TCRdb provides this immuneACCESS table in a form limited to in-frame rearrangements. Some clones are lacking; in checked studies, under half of them reflect an unresolved V gene, and why the rest are absent is not known. That table gives V, J and clone size, and the DNA gave D and trimming. The sample has around 26,000 clones on record, 86% of them singletons. The ten largest clones capture approximately 30% of the sample.

With respect to this clone: Its antigen target is currently unknown. Base quality data are lacking; no much larger clone is found one base away.

Germline trimming: 6 bases from V, 1 base from J; junction bases outside gene matches: 7. Taken from the germline V gene (reference sequence), the CDR1 and CDR2 loops are SGHKS and YYEKEE. The CDR3 goes from the cysteine to the phenylalanine over 15 residues. The sequence is cut down to CDR3 DNA, 45 bases in frame from base 1. The chain uses TRBV5-5 and TRBJ2-7; TRBD1 agrees with 10 junctional bases. This receptor was taken from a man between 60 and 75 years old with urothelial cancer. The sample was PBMCs, taken around atezolizumab (anti-PD-L1) treatment. The CDR3 has the sequence CASNPDRGGSYEQYF. The sequenced DNA: TGTGCCAGCAATCCGGACAGGGGGGGATCCTACGAGCAGTACTTC.